The present entry profiles one TCR beta chain with its context. This sample is drawn from a study of blood T cell repertoires in COVID-19. Repertoires were generated with immunoSEQ multiplex PCR, while TCRdb's copy carries only in-frame clones and drops some. The data show 20,000 or so clones, about 86% seen once. This CDR3 comprises 17 residues. Germline-derived CDR1 and CDR2 are SEHNR and FQNEAQ (reference sequence). V lost 5 bases and J lost 2; bases outside the gene matches: 15. The chain links TRBV7-9 to TRBJ2-7; 7 bases agree with TRBD1. This sequence was found in a man between 65 and 85 years old with acute or convalescent COVID-19. Sequences were obtained from peripheral blood. In nucleotides, the CDR3 is TGTGCCAGCAGCCCCCACGTTGGACAGGAGGCGACCTACGAGCAGTACTTC. It encodes CASSPHVGQEATYEQYF.